The TCR beta chain under discussion was sequenced for a study of neoadjuvant anti-PD-1 for oral cavity cancer. TCRdb keeps only in-frame clones here, not all; method: immunoSEQ multiplex PCR. The profile covers about 68,000 clones, with approximately 81% appearing a single time and 3% to 3.5% taken by the ten largest. The count of this clone is one. The time point is: after neoadjuvant nivolumab, at surgical resection. The patients had HPV-negative, locally advanced oral cavity squamous cell carcinoma. V was cut by 3 bases and J by 7 bases, with 9 bases left in between. In germline, CDR1 is LNHDA, CDR2 SQIVND (reference sequence). CDR3 length: 12 residues.

This chain connects TRBV19 to TRBJ1-2; unclear D gene. This TCR derives from a person aged 35 to 85 with oral cavity squamous cell carcinoma. The input for sequencing was PBMCs, taken after nivolumab (anti-PD-1) treatment. CDR3 residues: CASSILGSGYTF. Here the CDR3 DNA reads TGTGCCAGTAGTATTCTGGGTTCTGGCTACACCTTC.